The clone carrying this T cell receptor (beta chain) was counted between two and nine times. The antigen is unknown. These data originate in a study of blood T cells in healthy people across ages. PCR was performed a second time for about 7 to 11 cycles using a sample-barcoded 5' primer and a J-beta primer mix. Tagging of each cDNA molecule was performed by a template-switch adaptor with 12 random nucleotides. MiXCR, applied by TCRdb to the 5' RACE reads, yields one record per CDR3 protein. The sample lists about 900,000 distinct CDR3 sequences; 40% to 60% were seen once. The donors, all healthy, were Caucasians living in Russia, aged roughly 6 to 100. The study, taken as a whole, reports: Per million T cells, TCR beta diversity dropped roughly linearly as age increased. Greater diversity and more naive CD4+ cells were seen in long-lived donors than in aged donors.

The CDR3 length is 14 residues. Trimming removed 7 bases at V and 0 bases at J, with 13 bases between. The rearrangement uses TRBV12-3 or TRBV12-4 and TRBJ2-7; possible D gene TRBD1, 6 bases. The sequenced sample was blood. The clonotype originates from a man aged 30-40 years in good health. DNA for the CDR3: TGTGCCAGCAATGCACAGGGCGACTCCTACGAGCAGTACTTC. This translates into CASNAQGDSYEQYF.